Shown below are 19 T cell receptor beta chains from a single sample sequenced in a study of beta chain features in type 1 diabetes. Study findings and constraints: Among patients with Type 1 diabetes, TCRB CDR3s were moderately but significantly shorter in every one of the four CD4+ subsets.

These receptors' targets are unknown. Sequencing targeted expressed TCRB transcripts, as all isolated RNA had been reverse transcribed. The method was immunoSEQ multiplex PCR; TCRdb's version includes in-frame clones alone and lacks a portion of them. The table includes 300,000 to 350,000 clones, about a tenth detected once. The sample consisted of central memory CD4+ T cells from blood. The receptors stem from a man aged 25 to 40 with type 1 diabetes.

This clone has more than one count but fewer than ten. The J gene is TRBJ1-1, the V gene TRBV4-1; no clear D gene. This CDR3 region has 14 residues. Between the trimmed V and J ends, which lost 0 bases and 7 bases, there was a span of 12 bases. Germline lookup yields CDR1 MGHRA and CDR2 YSYEKL. CDR3 protein: CASSQEDAKGEAFF. The CDR3 nucleotides read TGCGCCAGCAGCCAAGAAGATGCTAAGGGTGAAGCTTTCTTT.

The V call is TRBV6-5, the J call TRBJ1-2; TRBD1 matches 7 bases. The V segment lost 5 bases and the J segment 4 bases; nucleotides outside the gene matches: 10. Germline values: CDR1 MNHEY, CDR2 SVGAGI. The length of the CDR3 is 15 residues. Written as DNA, the CDR3 is TGTGCCAGCAGTCCTGACAGGGCGAGGGCCTATGGCTACACCTTC. The encoded protein is CASSPDRARAYGYTF.

This clone was detected a few times. This specimen includes other DNA sequences encoding the same CDR3. The chain couples TRBV9 to TRBJ2-3; D is unresolved. The germline gives CDR1 SGDLS, CDR2 YYNGEE. CDR3 length equals 12 residues. Trimming shortened V by 3 bases and J by 2 bases, and 4 bases separated the two germline ends. The CDR3 spells CASSGFTDTQYF. CDR3 coding DNA: TGTGCCAGCAGCGGGTTCACAGATACGCAGTATTTT.

This clone was counted ten times or more. The chain uses TRBV9 and TRBJ2-1; D is ambiguous. V was trimmed by 0 bases and J by 8 bases, leaving 15 bases between them. The V gene's germline CDR1 is SGDLS and CDR2 YYNGEE. The CDR3 is made up of 15 amino acids. DNA of the CDR3: TGTGCCAGCAGCGTAGAAATTAACGGCTGGGATGAGCAGTTCTTC. Protein product: CASSVEINGWDEQFF. The whole variable domain, filled in from reference TRBV9 and TRBJ2-1, reads DSGVTQTPKHLITATGQRVTLRCSPRSGDLSVYWYQQSLDQGLQFLIQYYNGEERAKGNILERFSAQQFPDLHSELNLSSLELGDSALYFCASSVEINGWDEQFFGPGTRLTVL.

The chain couples TRBV7-9 to TRBJ1-4; no firm D call. V shed 3 bases and J shed 6 bases, with 8 bases lying between them. The CDR3 has 13 residues. The germline gives CDR1 SEHNR, CDR2 FQNEAQ (reference sequence). CDR3 sequence (DNA): TGTGCCAGCAGCTTTAGGTCGGATGAAAAACTGTTTTTT. Protein sequence: CASSFRSDEKLFF.

This clone appeared a few times. The chain couples TRBV10-2 to TRBJ1-1; TRBD1 agrees at 7 bases. Trimming removed 5 bases from V and 4 bases from J; junction bases left unmatched: 10. This CDR3 spans 15 amino acids. Germline CDR1 WSHSY, CDR2 SAAADI. CDR3 loop: CASSLETGLGTEAFF. The CDR3 DNA sequence: TGCGCCAGCAGTCTAGAGACAGGGTTGGGCACTGAAGCTTTCTTT.

This clone was seen a few times. The chain is built from TRBV5-1 and TRBJ1-6; possibly TRBD1 for D (5 bases). The germline V gene has CDR1 SGHRS and CDR2 YFSETQ. The CDR3 runs 14 residues. V was cut by 2 bases and J by 8 bases, with 11 bases left in between. CDR3 nucleotides: TGCGCCAGCAGCTTCAGGGCTCTGTATTCACCCCTCCACTTT. Amino acid sequence: CASSFRALYSPLHF.

J is TRBJ2-7 and V is TRBV14; D is unresolved. Trimming stripped 0 bases from V and 4 bases from J, with 19 bases between. The CDR3 is 17 residues long. CDR1 is SGHDN and CDR2 is FVKESK in the germline V gene. The CDR3 protein is CASSQDPHSPTPYEQYF. CDR3 DNA sequence: TGTGCCAGCAGCCAAGACCCTCACAGTCCCACCCCATACGAGCAGTACTTC.

J is TRBJ2-2 and V is TRBV10-1, with D unresolved. Trimming left V 0 bases short and J 7 bases short, with 15 bases between. Looked up from germline, CDR1 is WNHNN and CDR2 is SYGVQD (reference sequence). The CDR3 length is 16 residues. This CDR3 reads CASSESTAASIGELFF. The CDR3 DNA is TGCGCCAGCAGTGAGTCGACGGCGGCCTCGATCGGGGAGCTGTTTTTT.

This clone was counted ten times or more. The CDR3 nucleotides are TGTGCCAGCAGTTACCGGGGGCTAAATGGCTACACCTTC. Protein sequence: CASSYRGLNGYTF. The chain uses TRBV28 and TRBJ1-2; D might be TRBD1 (6 bases). Trimming left V 4 bases short and J 6 bases short, with 12 bases between. The CDR3 is made up of 13 amino acids. CDR1 is MDHEN, CDR2 SYDVKM, per germline.

The V gene is TRBV28, the J gene TRBJ2-7, with TRBD1 matching 7 bases. Germline assignment: CDR1 MDHEN and CDR2 SYDVKM. The CDR3 has 15 amino acids. V gave up 5 bases and J gave up 3 bases; unmatched junction bases: 10. The CDR3 DNA reads as TGTGCCAGCAGTGTACCCGGGACAGAATTCTACGAGCAGTACTTC. Its protein is CASSVPGTEFYEQYF.

This clone appeared a few times. The rearrangement uses TRBV5-1 and TRBJ2-1, with D hard to call. The germline V and J ends were trimmed by 1 base and 2 bases, with 10 bases remaining between them. The CDR3 is 15 residues long. Looked up from germline, CDR1 is SGHRS and CDR2 is YFSETQ. CDR3 amino acids: CASSLKLGTYNEQFF. CDR3 in DNA: TGCGCCAGCAGCTTGAAGCTAGGCACCTACAATGAGCAGTTCTTC.

This clone was counted between two and nine times. This chain connects TRBV7-9 to TRBJ2-7; 10 bases are a match to TRBD1. The CDR3 is 18 amino acids. Germline V lookup: CDR1 SEHNR, CDR2 FQNEAQ (reference sequence). J lost 5 bases, V lost 5 bases, and 18 bases had no gene match. This chain's CDR3 is CASSATVSGQGTWHEQYF. In DNA, the CDR3 is TGTGCCAGCAGCGCCACGGTCTCGGGACAGGGGACTTGGCACGAGCAGTACTTC.

This clone came up a few times. The chain couples TRBV11-2 to TRBJ2-7; D remains ambiguous. CDR1 is SGHAT, CDR2 FQNNGV, per germline. The CDR3 covers 13 residues. V was pared by 0 bases and J by 9 bases, with 12 bases between. In nucleotides, the CDR3 is TGTGCCAGCAGCTTAGATCGGACGTCGGGGCAGTACTTC. This translates into CASSLDRTSGQYF.

This clone came up a few times. The chain is built from TRBV6-5 and TRBJ1-4; D is perhaps TRBD1 (6 bases). Per the germline V gene, CDR1 is MNHEY and CDR2 is SVGAGI. V was cut by 6 bases and J by 5 bases, with 16 bases left in between. The CDR3 has 15 residues. The CDR3 loop is CASSPGQSSNEKLFF. For the CDR3, the DNA is TGTGCCAGCAGCCCCGGACAGTCCTCAAATGAAAAACTGTTTTTT.

The chain links TRBV7-9 to TRBJ2-3; TRBD2 might be the D (6 bases). The V and J ends lost 5 bases and 5 bases respectively, with 11 bases between them. CDR1 and CDR2 (germline): SEHNR, FQNEAQ (reference sequence). The CDR3 is made up of 13 amino acids. The CDR3 reads CASSEQRVDTQYF. CDR3 nucleotide sequence: TGTGCCAGCAGCGAGCAGCGGGTAGATACGCAGTATTTT.

This clone was counted only a few times. This sequence joins TRBV28 and TRBJ2-3, with D uncertain. V gave up 3 bases and J gave up 6 bases, with 13 bases separating them. Germline CDR1 reads MDHEN; CDR2 reads SYDVKM. CDR3 length: 14 residues. CDR3 DNA sequence: TGTGCCAGCAGTTTGGTCTGGCCGACTGATACGCAGTATTTT. Protein product: CASSLVWPTDTQYF.

This rearrangement joins TRBV5-4 to TRBJ2-7; the match to TRBD1 covers 9 bases. V lost 4 bases, J lost 5 bases, and 7 bases stayed unmatched. This CDR3 spans 14 amino acids. Per the germline V gene, CDR1 is SGHNT and CDR2 is YYREEE (reference sequence). CDR3 coding DNA: TGTGCCAGCAGCCGCTCAGACAGGGGGAACGAGCAGTACTTC. Amino acids: CASSRSDRGNEQYF.

The CDR3 sequence is CASSPPLSGGDTQYF. The CDR3 coding sequence is TGTGCCAGCTCACCCCCACTGAGCGGGGGGGATACGCAGTATTTT. The chain uses TRBV18 and TRBJ2-3; 9 bases line up with TRBD2. The CDR3 is 15 residues long. Per the germline V gene, CDR1 is KGHSH and CDR2 is LQKENI. The J segment lost 6 bases and the V segment lost 3 bases, leaving 7 bases of the junction unmatched. The full variable domain, with the rest looked up from reference TRBV18 and TRBJ2-3, is NAGVMQNPRHLVRRRGQEARLRCSPMKGHSHVYWYRQLPEEGLKFMVYLQKENIIDESGMPKERFSAEFPKEGPSILRIQQVVRGDSAAYFCASSPPLSGGDTQYFGPGTRLTVL.